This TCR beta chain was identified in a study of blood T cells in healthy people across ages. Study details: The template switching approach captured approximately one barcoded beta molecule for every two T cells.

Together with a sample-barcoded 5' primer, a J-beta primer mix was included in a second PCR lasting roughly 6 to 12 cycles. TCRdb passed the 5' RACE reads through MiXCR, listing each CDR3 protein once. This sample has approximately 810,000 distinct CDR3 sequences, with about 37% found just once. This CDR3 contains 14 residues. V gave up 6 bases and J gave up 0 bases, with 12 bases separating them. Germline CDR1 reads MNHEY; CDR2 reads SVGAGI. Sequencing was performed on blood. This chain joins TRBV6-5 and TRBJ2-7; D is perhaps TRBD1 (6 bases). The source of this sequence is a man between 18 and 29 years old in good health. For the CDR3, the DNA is TGTGCCAGCAGCGACAGGACATTCTCCTACGAGCAGTACTTC. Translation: CASSDRTFSYEQYF.